A selection of T cell receptor beta chains follows, all from one sample in a study of blood T cell repertoires in COVID-19. Using immunoSEQ multiplex PCR, the repertoire was profiled, and TCRdb retains in-frame clones only, with some absent. This sample has 150,000 to 200,000 clones, with around 82% found just once. The sample was PBMCs or T cells enriched from blood (not recorded which). The source of these receptors is a woman aged 45-60 years with acute COVID-19. CDR3s include the opening cysteine and the closing phenylalanine or tryptophan. Fields, in order: V gene, D gene, J gene, CDR3 protein, CDR3 DNA. A D gene is named only where the DNA matches it firmly.

TRBV29-1,TRBD1,TRBJ2-5,CSVETGQGIEETQYF,TGCAGCGTTGAGACGGGACAGGGAATAGAGGAGACCCAGTACTTC
TRBV7-8,.,TRBJ1-5,CASSPGEAYSNQPQHF,TGTGCCAGCAGCCCCGGGGAAGCTTATAGCAATCAGCCCCAGCATTTT
TRBV6-5,.,TRBJ1-6,CASSYSRAGNSPLHF,TGTGCCAGCAGTTACAGCAGGGCGGGAAATTCACCCCTCCACTTT
TRBV12-5,TRBD2,TRBJ2-5,CASGLVVSGVPETQYF,TGTGCTAGTGGTTTGGTCGTTAGCGGGGTCCCGGAGACCCAGTACTTC
TRBV7-2,.,TRBJ2-1,CASSSNLGVNEQFF,TGTGCCAGCAGCTCAAACTTAGGGGTAAATGAGCAGTTCTTC
TRBV3-1/TRBV3-2,.,TRBJ2-5,CASSQDLGAPYF,TGTGCCAGCAGCCAAGATCTTGGTGCGCCGTACTTC
TRBV27,.,TRBJ1-1,CASTPTGRNTEAFF,TGTGCCAGCACCCCCACGGGAAGGAACACTGAAGCTTTCTTT
TRBV15,.,TRBJ1-2,CATSRTGAGYTF,TGTGCCACCAGCAGGACAGGAGCCGGCTACACCTTC
TRBV7-6,.,TRBJ1-1,CASSLVGGFMNTEAFF,TGTGCCAGCAGCTTAGTAGGCGGATTCATGAACACTGAAGCTTTCTTT
TRBV24-1,.,TRBJ1-1,CATSRSFGTEAFF,TGTGCCACCTCCCGGAGTTTTGGCACTGAAGCTTTCTTT
TRBV9,.,TRBJ1-3,CASSVGSSGNTIYF,TGTGCCAGCAGCGTAGGGAGCTCTGGAAACACCATATATTTT
TRBV18,.,TRBJ1-1,CASSPKVTIEAFF,TGTGCCAGCTCACCAAAGGTGACAATTGAAGCTTTCTTT
TRBV7-2,.,TRBJ1-1,CASSLSGMWFGEEAFF,TGTGCCAGCAGCTTAAGTGGGATGTGGTTCGGGGAGGAAGCTTTCTTT
TRBV2,.,TRBJ1-2,CASSPLNYGYTF,TGTGCCAGCAGTCCACTCAACTATGGCTACACCTTC
TRBV3-1/TRBV3-2,TRBD1,TRBJ1-2,CASSPTGGNYGYTF,TGTGCCAGCAGCCCGACAGGGGGAAACTATGGCTACACCTTC
TRBV3-1/TRBV3-2,.,TRBJ1-2,CASRPTGSHGYTF,TGTGCCAGCAGACCAACAGGGTCCCATGGCTACACCTTC
TRBV7-2,.,TRBJ1-3,CASSLVGQGGNTIYF,TGTGCCAGCAGCTTAGTTGGGCAGGGGGGAAACACCATATATTTT
TRBV18,.,TRBJ1-2,CASSPRGTDGYTF,TGTGCCAGCTCACCACGGGGGACTGATGGCTACACCTTC
TRBV4-3,.,TRBJ2-2,CASSQDSATGELFF,TGCGCCAGCAGCCAGGACTCCGCCACCGGGGAGCTGTTTTTT
TRBV7-6,TRBD1,TRBJ1-5,CASSLGGQGGNQPQHF,TGTGCCAGCAGCCTAGGGGGACAGGGTGGCAATCAGCCCCAGCATTTT
TRBV18,TRBD1,TRBJ2-2,CASSPPNDRVTGELFF,TGTGCCAGCTCACCACCGAACGACAGGGTCACCGGGGAGCTGTTTTTT
TRBV19,.,TRBJ2-2,CASSIVAGSAGELFF,TGTGCCAGTAGTATCGTGGCAGGGTCGGCCGGGGAGCTGTTTTTT